A selection of T cell receptor beta chains follows, all from one sample in a study of CD8+ T cells in alopecia areata. Data came from immunoSEQ multiplex PCR; TCRdb stores just in-frame clones and leaves some out. The sample comprises around 82,000 clones, just over 50% of which are singletons, and about 6% rests with the top ten. Sequenced material: NKG2D-high CD8+ T cells sorted from blood. These receptors were collected from a human donor with alopecia areata. CDR3s include the opening cysteine and the closing phenylalanine or tryptophan. A D gene is named only where the DNA matches it firmly. Only some rows state a clone size, as once, few, many or a class for expanded clones.

j_gene,abundance,v_gene,d_gene,CDR3aa,CDR3nt
TRBJ2-7,.,TRBV4-1,.,CASSHLSYEQYF,TGCGCCAGCAGCCACCTCTCCTACGAGCAGTACTTC
TRBJ1-2,few,TRBV10-2,.,CASSESGGYTF,TGCGCCAGCAGTGAGTCGGGGGGCTACACCTTC
TRBJ1-5,.,TRBV11-1,.,CASSVARVREPQHF,TGTGCCAGCAGCGTCGCCAGGGTTCGGGAGCCCCAGCATTTT
TRBJ2-1,.,TRBV29-1,TRBD1,CSVPTGAGEQFF,TGCAGCGTTCCTACAGGGGCGGGTGAGCAGTTCTTC
TRBJ2-1,.,TRBV30,.,CAFRVPGVTYNEQFF,TGTGCCTTTCGGGTTCCGGGGGTTACTTACAATGAGCAGTTCTTC
TRBJ2-3,.,TRBV7-9,.,CASSLITDTQYF,TGTGCCAGCAGCTTAATTACAGATACGCAGTATTTT
TRBJ2-7,.,TRBV19,TRBD1,CASSNRDRGYEQYF,TGTGCCAGTAGTAACCGGGACAGAGGATACGAGCAGTACTTC
TRBJ1-1,.,TRBV14,.,CASSDDGTEAFF,TGTGCCAGCAGCGATGATGGGACTGAAGCTTTCTTT
TRBJ2-1,.,TRBV9,TRBD2,CASSHSIAGEYNEQFF,TGTGCCAGCAGCCACTCCATAGCGGGGGAATACAATGAGCAGTTCTTC
TRBJ1-2,once,TRBV25-1,.,CASSELEGLLYGYTF,TGTGCCAGCAGTGAGCTCGAGGGGCTACTCTATGGCTACACCTTC
TRBJ2-1,few,TRBV19,TRBD1,CASKETGNLNEQFF,TGTGCCAGTAAGGAGACAGGGAATCTCAATGAGCAGTTCTTC
TRBJ1-6,few,TRBV23-1,.,CASSQRVGDNSPLHF,TGCGCCAGCAGTCAAAGGGTAGGGGATAATTCACCCCTCCACTTT
TRBJ2-1,few,TRBV29-1,TRBD1,CSVVGQGAYNEQFF,TGCAGCGTTGTGGGACAGGGGGCCTACAATGAGCAGTTCTTC
TRBJ2-7,once,TRBV6-6,.,CASSYVQIAASYEQYF,TGTGCCAGCAGTTACGTTCAGATAGCCGCGTCCTACGAGCAGTACTTC